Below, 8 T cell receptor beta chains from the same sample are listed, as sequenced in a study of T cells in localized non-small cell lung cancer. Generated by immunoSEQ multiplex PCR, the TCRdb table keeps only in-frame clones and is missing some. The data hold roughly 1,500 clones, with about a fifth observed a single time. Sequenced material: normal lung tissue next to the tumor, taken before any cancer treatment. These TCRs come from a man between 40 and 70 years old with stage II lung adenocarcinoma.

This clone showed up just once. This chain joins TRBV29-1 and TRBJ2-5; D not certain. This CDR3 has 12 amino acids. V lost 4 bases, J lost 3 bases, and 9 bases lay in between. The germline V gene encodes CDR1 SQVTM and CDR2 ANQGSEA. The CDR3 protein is CSVGGGEETQYF. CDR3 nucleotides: TGCAGCGTTGGGGGTGGAGAAGAGACCCAGTACTTC.

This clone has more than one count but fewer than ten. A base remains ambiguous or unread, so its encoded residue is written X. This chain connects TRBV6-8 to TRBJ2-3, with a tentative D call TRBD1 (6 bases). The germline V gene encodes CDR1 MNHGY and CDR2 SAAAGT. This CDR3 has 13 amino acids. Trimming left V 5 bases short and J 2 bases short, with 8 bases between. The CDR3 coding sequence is TGTGCCAGCAGTGCAGGGGSCACAGATACGCAGTATTTT. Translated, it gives CASSAGXTDTQYF.

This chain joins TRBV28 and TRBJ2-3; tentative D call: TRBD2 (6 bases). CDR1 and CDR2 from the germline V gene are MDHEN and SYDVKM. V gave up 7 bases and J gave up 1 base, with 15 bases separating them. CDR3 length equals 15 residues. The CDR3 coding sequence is TGTGCCAGCACCTCGACGGGACTTGGCACAGATACGCAGTATTTT. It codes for CASTSTGLGTDTQYF.

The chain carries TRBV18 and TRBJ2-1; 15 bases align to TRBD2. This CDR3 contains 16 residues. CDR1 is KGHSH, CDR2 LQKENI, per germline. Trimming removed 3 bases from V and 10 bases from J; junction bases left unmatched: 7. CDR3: CASSPKGLAGGREQFF. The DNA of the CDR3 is TGTGCCAGCTCACCCAAGGGACTAGCGGGAGGTCGGGAGCAGTTCTTC. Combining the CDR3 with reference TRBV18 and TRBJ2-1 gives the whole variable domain NAGVMQNPRHLVRRRGQEARLRCSPMKGHSHVYWYRQLPEEGLKFMVYLQKENIIDESGMPKERFSAEFPKEGPSILRIQQVVRGDSAAYFCASSPKGLAGGREQFFGPGTRLTVL.

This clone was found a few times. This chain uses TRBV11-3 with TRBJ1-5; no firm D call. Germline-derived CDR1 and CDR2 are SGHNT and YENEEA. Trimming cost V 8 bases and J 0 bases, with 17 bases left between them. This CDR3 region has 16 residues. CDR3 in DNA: TGTGCCAGCTGCCGATCCGGGGATTATAGCAATCAGCCCCAGCATTTT. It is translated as CASCRSGDYSNQPQHF.

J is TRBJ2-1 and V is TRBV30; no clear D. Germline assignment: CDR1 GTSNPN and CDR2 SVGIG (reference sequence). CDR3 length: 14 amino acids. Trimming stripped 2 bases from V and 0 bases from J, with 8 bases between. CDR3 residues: CAWSLGTSYNEQFF. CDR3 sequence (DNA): TGTGCCTGGAGTCTTGGTACCTCCTACAATGAGCAGTTCTTC.

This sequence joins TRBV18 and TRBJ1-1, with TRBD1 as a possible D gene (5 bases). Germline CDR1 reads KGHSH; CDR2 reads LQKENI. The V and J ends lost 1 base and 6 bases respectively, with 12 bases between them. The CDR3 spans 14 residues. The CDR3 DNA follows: TGTGCCAGCTCACCACGCGCCGGGGCCCCTGAAGCTTTCTTT. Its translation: CASSPRAGAPEAFF.

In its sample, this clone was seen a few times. The CDR3 DNA follows: TGTGCCATCACCGTGGACAGGGATAACTATGGCTACACCTTC. This sequence encodes CAITVDRDNYGYTF. The rearrangement uses TRBV6-8 and TRBJ1-2; 8 bases align to TRBD1. The CDR3 has 14 amino acids. Germline V gene sequence: CDR1 MNHGY, CDR2 SAAAGT. V lost 10 bases to trimming and J lost 1 base; unmatched junction nucleotides: 8.